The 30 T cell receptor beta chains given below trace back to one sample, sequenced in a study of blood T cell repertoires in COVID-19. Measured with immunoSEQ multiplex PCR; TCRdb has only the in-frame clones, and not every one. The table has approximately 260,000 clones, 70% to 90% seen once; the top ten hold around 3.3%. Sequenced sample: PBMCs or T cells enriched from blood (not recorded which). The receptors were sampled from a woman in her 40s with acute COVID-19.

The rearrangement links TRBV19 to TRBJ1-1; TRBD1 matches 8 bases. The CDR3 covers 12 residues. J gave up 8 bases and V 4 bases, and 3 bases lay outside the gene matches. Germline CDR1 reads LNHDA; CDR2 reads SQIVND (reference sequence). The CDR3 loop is CASSTRTGEAFF. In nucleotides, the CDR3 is TGTGCCAGTAGTACCCGGACAGGGGAAGCTTTCTTT.

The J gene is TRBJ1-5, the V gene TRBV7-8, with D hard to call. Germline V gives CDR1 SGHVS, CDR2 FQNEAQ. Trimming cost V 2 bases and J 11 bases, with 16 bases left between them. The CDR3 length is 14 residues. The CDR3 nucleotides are TGTGCCAGCAGCTTAAGTTCGGGGTCGGAGTCCCAGCATTTT. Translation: CASSLSSGSESQHF.

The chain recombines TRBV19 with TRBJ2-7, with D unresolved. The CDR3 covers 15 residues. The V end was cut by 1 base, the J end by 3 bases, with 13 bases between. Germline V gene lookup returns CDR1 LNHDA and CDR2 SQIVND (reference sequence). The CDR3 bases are TGTGCCAGTAGTATAGCGAACAGCCACGGCTACGAGCAGTACTTC. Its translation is CASSIANSHGYEQYF.

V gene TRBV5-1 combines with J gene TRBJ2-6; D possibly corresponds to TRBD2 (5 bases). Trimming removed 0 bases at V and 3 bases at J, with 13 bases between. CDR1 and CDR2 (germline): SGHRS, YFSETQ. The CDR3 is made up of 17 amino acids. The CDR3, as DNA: TGCGCCAGCAGCTTGGAGGGAGTTTGGATTGGGGCCAACGTCCTGACTTTC. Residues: CASSLEGVWIGANVLTF.

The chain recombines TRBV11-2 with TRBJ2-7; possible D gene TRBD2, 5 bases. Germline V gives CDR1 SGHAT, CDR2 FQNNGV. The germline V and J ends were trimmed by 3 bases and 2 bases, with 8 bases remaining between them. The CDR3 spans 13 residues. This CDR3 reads CASSFGLTYEQYF. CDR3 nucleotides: TGTGCCAGCAGCTTCGGACTGACCTACGAGCAGTACTTC.

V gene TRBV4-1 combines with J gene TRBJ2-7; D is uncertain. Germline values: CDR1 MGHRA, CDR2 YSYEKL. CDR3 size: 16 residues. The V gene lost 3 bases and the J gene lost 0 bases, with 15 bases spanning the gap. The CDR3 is CASSQDNGRSSYEQYF. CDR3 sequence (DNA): TGCGCCAGCAGCCAGGATAATGGCCGGAGCTCCTACGAGCAGTACTTC.

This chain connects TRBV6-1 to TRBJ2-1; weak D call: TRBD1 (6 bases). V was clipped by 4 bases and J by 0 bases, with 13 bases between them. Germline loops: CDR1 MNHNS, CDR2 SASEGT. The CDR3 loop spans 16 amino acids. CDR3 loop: CASSVLLGGSYNEQFF. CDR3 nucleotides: TGTGCCAGCAGTGTGTTGCTAGGGGGCTCCTACAATGAGCAGTTCTTC.

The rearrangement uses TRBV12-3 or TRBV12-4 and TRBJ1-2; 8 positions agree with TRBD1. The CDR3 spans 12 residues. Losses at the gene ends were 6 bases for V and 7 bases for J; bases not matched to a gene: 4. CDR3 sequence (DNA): TGTGCCAGCAGCGCAGGGGGCGGTGGCTACACCTTC. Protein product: CASSAGGGGYTF.

The CDR3 is CASSEPLTGGNQPQHF. For the CDR3, the DNA is TGCGCCAGCAGTGAACCTCTGACAGGGGGCAATCAGCCCCAGCATTTT. The J gene is TRBJ1-5, the V gene TRBV10-1; 8 nucleotides match TRBD1. Germline lookup yields CDR1 WNHNN and CDR2 SYGVQD (reference sequence). Trimming took 3 bases from V and 2 from J; bases not matched to a gene: 6. The CDR3 loop spans 16 amino acids.

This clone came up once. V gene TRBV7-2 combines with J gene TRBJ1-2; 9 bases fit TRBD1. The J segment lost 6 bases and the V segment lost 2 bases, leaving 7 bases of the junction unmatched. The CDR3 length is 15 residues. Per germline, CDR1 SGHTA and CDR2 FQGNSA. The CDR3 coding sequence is TGTGCCAGCAGCTTAACAGGGGGCGGAGACGATGGCTACACCTTC. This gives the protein CASSLTGGGDDGYTF.

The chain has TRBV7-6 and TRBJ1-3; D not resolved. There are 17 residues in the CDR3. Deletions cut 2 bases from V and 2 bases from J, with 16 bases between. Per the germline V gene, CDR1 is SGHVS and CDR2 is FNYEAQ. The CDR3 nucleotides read TGTGCCAGCAGCTTATTAATTGACGAGGGAACTGGAAACACCATATATTTT. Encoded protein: CASSLLIDEGTGNTIYF.

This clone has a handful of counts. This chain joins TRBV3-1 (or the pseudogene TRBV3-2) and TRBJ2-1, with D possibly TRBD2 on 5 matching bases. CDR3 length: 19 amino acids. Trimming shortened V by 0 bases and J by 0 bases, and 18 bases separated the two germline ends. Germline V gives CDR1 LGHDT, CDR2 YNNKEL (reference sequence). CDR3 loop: CASSQEAGGFGSSYNEQFF. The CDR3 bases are TGTGCCAGCAGCCAAGAAGCCGGCGGGTTTGGGAGCTCCTACAATGAGCAGTTCTTC.

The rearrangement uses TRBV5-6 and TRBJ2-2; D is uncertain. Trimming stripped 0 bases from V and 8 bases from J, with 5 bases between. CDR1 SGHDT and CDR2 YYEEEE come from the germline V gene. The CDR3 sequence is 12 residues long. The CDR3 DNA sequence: TGTGCCAGCAGCTTGGGTATTGGGGAGCTGTTTTTT. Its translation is CASSLGIGELFF. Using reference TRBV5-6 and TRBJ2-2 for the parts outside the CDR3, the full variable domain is DAGVTQSPTHLIKTRGQQVTLRCSPKSGHDTVSWYQQALGQGPQFIFQYYEEEERQRGNFPDRFSGHQFPNYSSELNVNALLLGDSALYLCASSLGIGELFFGEGSRLTVL.

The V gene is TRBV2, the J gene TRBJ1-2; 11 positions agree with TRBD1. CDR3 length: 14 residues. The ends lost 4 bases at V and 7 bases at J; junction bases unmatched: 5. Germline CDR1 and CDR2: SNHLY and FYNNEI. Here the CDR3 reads CASSVDRGLRGYTF. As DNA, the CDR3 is TGTGCCAGCAGTGTGGACAGGGGGCTTCGTGGCTACACCTTC.

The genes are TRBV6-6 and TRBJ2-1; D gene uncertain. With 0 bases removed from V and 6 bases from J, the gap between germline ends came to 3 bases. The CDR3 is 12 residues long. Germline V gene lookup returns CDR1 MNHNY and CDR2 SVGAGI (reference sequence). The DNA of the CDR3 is TGTGCCAGCAGTTACTCGGCCAATGAGCAGTTCTTC. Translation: CASSYSANEQFF.

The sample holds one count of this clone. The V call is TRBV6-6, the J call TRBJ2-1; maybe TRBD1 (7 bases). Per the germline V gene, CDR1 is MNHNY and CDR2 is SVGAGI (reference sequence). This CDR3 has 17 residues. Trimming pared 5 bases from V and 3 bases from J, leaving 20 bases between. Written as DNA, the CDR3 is TGTGCCAGCAGTCGTAATCAGGGGGGCCCGAACTACAATGAGCAGTTCTTC. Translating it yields CASSRNQGGPNYNEQFF.

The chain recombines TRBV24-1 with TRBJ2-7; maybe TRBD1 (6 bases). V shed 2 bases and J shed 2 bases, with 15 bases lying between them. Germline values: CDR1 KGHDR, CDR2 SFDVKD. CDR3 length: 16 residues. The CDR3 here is CATSDWVKGQTYEQYF. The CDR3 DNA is TGTGCCACCAGTGATTGGGTAAAAGGACAGACCTACGAGCAGTACTTC.

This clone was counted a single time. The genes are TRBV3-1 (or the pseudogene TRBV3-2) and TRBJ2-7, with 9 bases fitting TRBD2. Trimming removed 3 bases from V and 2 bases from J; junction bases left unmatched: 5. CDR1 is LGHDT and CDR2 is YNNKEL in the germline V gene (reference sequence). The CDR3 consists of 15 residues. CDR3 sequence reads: CASSQGLAPTYEQYF. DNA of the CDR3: TGTGCCAGCAGCCAGGGACTAGCCCCAACCTACGAGCAGTACTTC.

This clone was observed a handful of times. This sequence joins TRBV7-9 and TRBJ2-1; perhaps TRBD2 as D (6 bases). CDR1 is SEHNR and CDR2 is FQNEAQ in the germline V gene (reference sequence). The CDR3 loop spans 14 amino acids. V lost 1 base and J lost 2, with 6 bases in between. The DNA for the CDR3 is TGTGCCAGCAGCTTAGTAGCGGCCTACAATGAGCAGTTCTTC. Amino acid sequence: CASSLVAAYNEQFF.

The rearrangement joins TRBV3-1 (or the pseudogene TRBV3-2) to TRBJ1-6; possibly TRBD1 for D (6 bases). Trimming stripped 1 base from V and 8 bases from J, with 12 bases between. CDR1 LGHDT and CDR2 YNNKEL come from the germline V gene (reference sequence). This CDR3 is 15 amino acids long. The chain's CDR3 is CASSQGAGDDSPLHF. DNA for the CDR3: TGTGCCAGCAGCCAAGGTGCAGGGGACGATTCACCCCTCCACTTT.

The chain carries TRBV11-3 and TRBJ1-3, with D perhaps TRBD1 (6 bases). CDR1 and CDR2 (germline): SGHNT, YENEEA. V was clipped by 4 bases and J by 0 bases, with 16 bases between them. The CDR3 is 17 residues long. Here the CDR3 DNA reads TGTGCCAGCAGCTCAATGGGACACCGAAACTCTGGAAACACCATATATTTT. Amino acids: CASSSMGHRNSGNTIYF.

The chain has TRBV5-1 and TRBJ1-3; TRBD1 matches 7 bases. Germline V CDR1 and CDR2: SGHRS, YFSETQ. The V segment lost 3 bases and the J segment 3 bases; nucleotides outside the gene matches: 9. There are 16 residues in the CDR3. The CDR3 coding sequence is TGCGCCAGCAGCTCTACAGGGGCTACTTTTGGAAACACCATATATTTT. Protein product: CASSSTGATFGNTIYF.

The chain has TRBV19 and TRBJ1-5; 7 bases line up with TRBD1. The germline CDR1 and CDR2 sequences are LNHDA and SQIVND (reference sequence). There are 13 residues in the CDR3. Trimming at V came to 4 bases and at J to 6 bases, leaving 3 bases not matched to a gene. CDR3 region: CASSKDRAQPQHF. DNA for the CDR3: TGTGCCAGTAGTAAAGACAGGGCTCAGCCCCAGCATTTT.

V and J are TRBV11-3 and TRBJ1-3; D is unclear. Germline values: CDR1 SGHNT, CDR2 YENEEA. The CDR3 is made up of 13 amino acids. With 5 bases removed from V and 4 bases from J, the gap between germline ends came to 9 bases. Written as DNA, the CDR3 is TGTGCCAGCAGCCGTTCGGGGGGAAACACCATATATTTT. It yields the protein CASSRSGGNTIYF.

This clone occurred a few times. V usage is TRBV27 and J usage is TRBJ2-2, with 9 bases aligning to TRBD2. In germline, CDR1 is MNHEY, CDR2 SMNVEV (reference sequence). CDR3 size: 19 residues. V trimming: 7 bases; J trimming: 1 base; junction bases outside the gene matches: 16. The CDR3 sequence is CASMDPRWLAGMNTGELFF. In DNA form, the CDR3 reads TGTGCCAGCATGGATCCCCGCTGGCTAGCGGGGATGAACACCGGGGAGCTGTTTTTT.

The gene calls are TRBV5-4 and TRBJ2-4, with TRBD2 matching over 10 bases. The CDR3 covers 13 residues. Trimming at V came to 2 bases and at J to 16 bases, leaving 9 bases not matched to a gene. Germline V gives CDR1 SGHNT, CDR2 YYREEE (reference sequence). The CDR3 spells CASSFSPSGGGYF. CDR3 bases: TGTGCCAGCAGCTTCTCCCCTAGCGGGGGCGGTTACTTC.

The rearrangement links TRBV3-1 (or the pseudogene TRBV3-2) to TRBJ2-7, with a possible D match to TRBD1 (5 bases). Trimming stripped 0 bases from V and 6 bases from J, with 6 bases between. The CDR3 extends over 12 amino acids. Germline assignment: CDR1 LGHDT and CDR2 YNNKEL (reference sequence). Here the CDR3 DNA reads TGTGCCAGCAGCCAAGACAGGGCCGAGCAGTACTTC. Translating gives CASSQDRAEQYF.

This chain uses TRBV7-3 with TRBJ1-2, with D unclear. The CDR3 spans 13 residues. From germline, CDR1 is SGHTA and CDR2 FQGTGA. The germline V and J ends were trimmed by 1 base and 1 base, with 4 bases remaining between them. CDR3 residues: CASSLNSNYGYTF. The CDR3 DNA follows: TGTGCCAGCAGCTTAAACAGTAACTATGGCTACACCTTC.

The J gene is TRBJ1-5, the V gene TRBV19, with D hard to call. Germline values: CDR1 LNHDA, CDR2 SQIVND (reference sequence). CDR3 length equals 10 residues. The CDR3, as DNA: TGTGCAACGGGGTATCAGCCCCAGCATTTT. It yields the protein CATGYQPQHF.

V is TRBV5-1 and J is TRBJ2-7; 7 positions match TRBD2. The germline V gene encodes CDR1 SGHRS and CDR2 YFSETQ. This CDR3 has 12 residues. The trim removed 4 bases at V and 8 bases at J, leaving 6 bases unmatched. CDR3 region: CASSTGTNKQYF. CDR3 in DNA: TGCGCCAGCAGCACCGGGACTAACAAGCAGTACTTC.